This T cell receptor beta chain was sequenced in a study of cytomegalovirus exposure and HLA in healthy donors. Study-level points and caveats: CMV antigen specificity was confirmed in vitro for three CMV-associated chains. On later analysis, the bulk of CMV-associated TCR beta chains appeared to be HLA-restricted.

Healthy bone marrow donors formed the donor group. At the time of sampling, donors were nominally healthy, though unrecorded immune exposures were likely. Trimming removed 10 bases from V and 6 bases from J; junction bases left unmatched: 8. Germline loops: CDR1 LNHDA, CDR2 SQIVND (reference sequence). This CDR3 is 13 amino acids long. Concerning this clone: Its antigen is unidentified.

It was with 60 Vbeta and 13 Jbeta primers that the PCR ran. Sequencing was performed with immunoSEQ multiplex PCR; in TCRdb, only in-frame clones are kept and a portion is missing. Here the sample spans about 140,000 clones, 80% being singletons. The receptor was isolated from a man aged 30 to 39 in good health and CMV-seronegative. Sequencing was done on a sample of PBMCs. The V and J genes are TRBV19 and TRBJ2-2; 7 nucleotides line up with TRBD2. The chain's CDR3 is CATSRGRAGELFF. The DNA of the CDR3 is TGTGCCACTTCTCGGGGGAGGGCCGGGGAGCTGTTTTTT.